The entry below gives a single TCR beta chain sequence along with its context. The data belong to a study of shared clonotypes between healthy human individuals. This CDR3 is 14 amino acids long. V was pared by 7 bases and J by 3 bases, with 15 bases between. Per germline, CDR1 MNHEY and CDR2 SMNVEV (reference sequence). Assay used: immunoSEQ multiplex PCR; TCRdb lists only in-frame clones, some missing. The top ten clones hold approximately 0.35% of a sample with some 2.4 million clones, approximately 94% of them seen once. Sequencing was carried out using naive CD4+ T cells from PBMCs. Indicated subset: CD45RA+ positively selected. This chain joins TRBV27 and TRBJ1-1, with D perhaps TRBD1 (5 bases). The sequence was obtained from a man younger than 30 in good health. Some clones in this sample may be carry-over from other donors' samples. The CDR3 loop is CASTPRGRHTEAFF. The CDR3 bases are TGTGCCAGCACCCCAAGGGGACGGCACACTGAAGCTTTCTTT.